The source of this T cell receptor (beta chain) is a study of OX40 agonist ivuxolimab in advanced cancers. The germline V and J ends were trimmed by 5 bases and 1 base, with 10 bases remaining between them. This CDR3 region has 14 residues. CDR1 and CDR2 (germline): SGHNT, YYREEE (reference sequence). Study-wide findings and caveats: Specificity for antigen went undetermined in the expanded peripheral T cells.

The method was immunoSEQ multiplex PCR; TCRdb's version includes in-frame clones alone and lacks a portion of them. The sample includes roughly 18,000 clones, approximately 85% of them seen just once. Regarding this clone: Its antigen is not known.

Sequencing was performed on CD4+ or CD8+ T cells sorted from blood, taken in a trial of the OX40 agonist ivuxolimab. This clonotype originated in an adult with an advanced solid tumor such as melanoma, head and neck, liver or kidney cancer. This rearrangement joins TRBV5-4 to TRBJ2-1; D perhaps matches TRBD2 (6 bases). The CDR3 region has the DNA TGTGCCAGCAGTGGGCGGGGATCCTACAATGAGCAGTTCTTC. Residues: CASSGRGSYNEQFF.